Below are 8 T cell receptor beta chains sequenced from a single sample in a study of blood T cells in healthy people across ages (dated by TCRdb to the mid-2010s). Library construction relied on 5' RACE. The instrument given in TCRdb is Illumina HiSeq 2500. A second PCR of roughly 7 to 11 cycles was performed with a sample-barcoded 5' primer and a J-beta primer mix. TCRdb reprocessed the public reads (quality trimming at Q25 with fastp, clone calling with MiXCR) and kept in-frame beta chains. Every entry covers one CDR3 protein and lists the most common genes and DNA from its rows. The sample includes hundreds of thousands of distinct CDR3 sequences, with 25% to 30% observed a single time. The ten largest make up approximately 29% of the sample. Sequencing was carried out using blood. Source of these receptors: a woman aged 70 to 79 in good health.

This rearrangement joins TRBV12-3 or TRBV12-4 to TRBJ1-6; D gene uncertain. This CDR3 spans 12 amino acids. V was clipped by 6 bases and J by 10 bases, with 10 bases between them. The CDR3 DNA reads TGTGCCAGCAGCTATGCCCTATCACCCCTCCACTTT. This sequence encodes CASSYALSPLHF.

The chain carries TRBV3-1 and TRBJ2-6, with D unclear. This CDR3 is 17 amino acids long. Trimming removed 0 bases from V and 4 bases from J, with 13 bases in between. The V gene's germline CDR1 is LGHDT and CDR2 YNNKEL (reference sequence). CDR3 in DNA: TGTGCCAGCAGCCAAGATTCGAGCCTTACCGGGGCCAACGTCCTGACTTTC. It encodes CASSQDSSLTGANVLTF.

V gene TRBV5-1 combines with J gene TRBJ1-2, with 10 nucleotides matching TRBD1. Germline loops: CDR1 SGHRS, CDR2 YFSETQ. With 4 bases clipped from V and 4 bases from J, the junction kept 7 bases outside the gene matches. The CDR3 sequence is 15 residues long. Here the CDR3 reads CASSVDRGPAYGYTF. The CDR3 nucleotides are TGCGCCAGCAGCGTAGACAGGGGGCCAGCCTATGGCTACACCTTC.

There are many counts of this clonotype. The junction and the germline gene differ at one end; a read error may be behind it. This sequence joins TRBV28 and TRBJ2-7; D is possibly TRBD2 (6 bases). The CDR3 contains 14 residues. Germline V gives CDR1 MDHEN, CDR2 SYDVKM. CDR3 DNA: TGTGCCAGCAGTCGCGGGGACTTCTCCTATGAGCAGTACTTC. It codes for CASSRGDFSYEQYF.

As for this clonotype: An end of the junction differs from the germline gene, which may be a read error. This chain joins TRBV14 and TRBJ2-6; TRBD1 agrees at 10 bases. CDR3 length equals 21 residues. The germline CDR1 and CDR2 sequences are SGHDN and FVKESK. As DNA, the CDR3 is TGTGCCAGCAGTCAAGTTCGGAGGGGGACAGGGGTTATCGCTGGGGCCAACGTCCTGACTTTC. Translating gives CASSQVRRGTGVIAGANVLTF.

As DNA, the CDR3 is TGTGCCAGCAGCGTATTAGCGGAGGGCTTTAACGAGCAGTACTTC. Translated: CASSVLAEGFNEQYF. The genes are TRBV27 and TRBJ2-7, with TRBD2 as a possible D gene (6 bases). Trimming took off 6 bases at V and 5 bases at J, with 20 bases between the two ends. From germline, CDR1 is MNHEY and CDR2 SMNVEV (reference sequence). CDR3 length: 15 amino acids.

DNA for the CDR3: TGCAGTGCTAGGGACACACGCACAGATACGCAGTATTTT. Protein: CSARDTRTDTQYF. This chain links TRBV20-1 with TRBJ2-3; tentatively, D is TRBD1 (5 bases). The germline CDR1 and CDR2 sequences are DFQATT and SNEGSKA (reference sequence). This CDR3 is 13 amino acids long. The germline V and J ends were trimmed by 3 bases and 1 base, with 8 bases remaining between them.

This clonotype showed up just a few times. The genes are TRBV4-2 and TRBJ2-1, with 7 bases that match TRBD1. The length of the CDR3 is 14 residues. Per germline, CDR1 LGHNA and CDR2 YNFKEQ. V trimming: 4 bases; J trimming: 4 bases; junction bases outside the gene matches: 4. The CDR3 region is CASSRMGQYNEQFF. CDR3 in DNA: TGTGCCAGCAGCCGGATGGGACAGTACAATGAGCAGTTCTTC.